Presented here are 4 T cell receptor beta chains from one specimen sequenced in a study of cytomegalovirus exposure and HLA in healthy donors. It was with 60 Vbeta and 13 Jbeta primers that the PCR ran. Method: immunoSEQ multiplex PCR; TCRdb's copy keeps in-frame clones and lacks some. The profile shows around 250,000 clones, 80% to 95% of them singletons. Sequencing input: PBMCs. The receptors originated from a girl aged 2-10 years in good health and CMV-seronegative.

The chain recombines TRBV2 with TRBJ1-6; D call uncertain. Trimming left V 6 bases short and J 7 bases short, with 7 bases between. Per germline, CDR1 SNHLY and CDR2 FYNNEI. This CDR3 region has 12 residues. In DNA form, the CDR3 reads TGTGCCAGCAGGGTCGGGAATTCACCCCTCCACTTT. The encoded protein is CASRVGNSPLHF.

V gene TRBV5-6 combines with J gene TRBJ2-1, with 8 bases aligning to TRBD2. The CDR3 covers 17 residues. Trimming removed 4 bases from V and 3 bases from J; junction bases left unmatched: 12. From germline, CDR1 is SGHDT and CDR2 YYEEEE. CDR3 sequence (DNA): TGTGCCAGCAGCGATTCAAACGGCGGGGGGTACTACAATGAGCAGTTCTTC. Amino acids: CASSDSNGGGYYNEQFF. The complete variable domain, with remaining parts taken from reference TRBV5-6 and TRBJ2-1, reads DAGVTQSPTHLIKTRGQQVTLRCSPKSGHDTVSWYQQALGQGPQFIFQYYEEEERQRGNFPDRFSGHQFPNYSSELNVNALLLGDSALYLCASSDSNGGGYYNEQFFGPGTRLTVL.

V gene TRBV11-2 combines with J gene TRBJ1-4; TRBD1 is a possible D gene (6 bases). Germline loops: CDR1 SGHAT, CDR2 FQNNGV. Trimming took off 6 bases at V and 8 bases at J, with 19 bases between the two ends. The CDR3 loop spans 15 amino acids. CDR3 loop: CASRPLTGRGEKLFF. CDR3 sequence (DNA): TGTGCCAGCAGACCTCTGACAGGCCGGGGCGAAAAACTGTTTTTT. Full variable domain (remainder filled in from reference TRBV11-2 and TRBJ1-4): EAGVAQSPRYKIIEKRQSVAFWCNPISGHATLYWYQQILGQGPKLLIQFQNNGVVDDSQLPKDRFSAERLKGVDSTLKIQPAKLEDSAVYLCASRPLTGRGEKLFFGSGTQLSVL.

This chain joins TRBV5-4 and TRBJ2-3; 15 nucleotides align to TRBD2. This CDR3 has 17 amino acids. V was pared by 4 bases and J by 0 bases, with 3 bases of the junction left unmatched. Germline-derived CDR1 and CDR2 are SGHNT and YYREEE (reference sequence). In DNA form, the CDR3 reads TGTGCCAGCAGCAAGGGACTAGCGGGGGGTAGCACAGATACGCAGTATTTT. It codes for CASSKGLAGGSTDTQYF.